This is a list of T cell receptor beta chains from one sample in a study of sequential checkpoint blockade in melanoma. Clones were sequenced by immunoSEQ multiplex PCR, and TCRdb holds only the in-frame ones, with some missing. This table has approximately 5,300 clones, 25% to 40% appearing once. This specimen consisted of tumor tissue (inferred from file names), obtained from a patient given nivolumab and ipilimumab in sequence. The receptors originated from a human donor with melanoma. Each CDR3 is given with its conserved first and last residue. The order of the fields is J gene, clone size, V gene, D gene, CDR3 DNA, CDR3 protein. The D gene is left open where the match is weak. Clone size is shown for a subset of rows, as once, few, many or a class of expanded clone.

J: TRBJ1-6; size: once; V: TRBV18; D: NA; DNA: TGTGCCAGCTCAGCGATTCCCGGGAGTTCACCCCTCCACTTT; CDR3: CASSAIPGSSPLHF
J: TRBJ1-6; size: few; V: TRBV11-1; D: NA; DNA: TGTGCCAGCAGCAACAGGGCCCATAATTCACCCCTCCACTTT; CDR3: CASSNRAHNSPLHF
J: TRBJ2-1; size: few; V: TRBV19; D: TRBD2; DNA: TGTGCCAGTAAGGGACTAGCGGGATCTTACAATGAGCAGTTCTTC; CDR3: CASKGLAGSYNEQFF
J: TRBJ1-6; size: NA; V: TRBV6-8; D: NA; DNA: TGTGCCAGCAGTTCCACAGGCCCGATGTTTGACCTCCACTTT; CDR3: CASSSTGPMFDLHF
J: TRBJ2-2; size: NA; V: TRBV6-8; D: NA; DNA: TGTGCCAGCAGCCCTCGACAGTTCTCCGGGGAGCTGTTTTTT; CDR3: CASSPRQFSGELFF
J: TRBJ1-1; size: few; V: TRBV28; D: NA; DNA: TGTGCCAGCAGTTTATTGGAGAACACTGAAGCTTTCTTT; CDR3: CASSLLENTEAFF
J: TRBJ1-5; size: many; V: TRBV9; D: TRBD1; DNA: TGTGCCAGCAGCGTAGGACAGGGTAACAATCAGCCCCAGCATTTT; CDR3: CASSVGQGNNQPQHF
J: TRBJ2-3; size: NA; V: TRBV28; D: TRBD1; DNA: TGTGCCAGCAGTTTATCGTTGGGACAGGGGAACACAGATACGCAGTATTTT; CDR3: CASSLSLGQGNTDTQYF
J: TRBJ2-5; size: many; V: TRBV6-7; D: TRBD1; DNA: TGTGCCAGCACCACAGGAGGGACAGGGGGAGAGACCCAGTACTTC; CDR3: CASTTGGTGGETQYF
J: TRBJ2-1; size: NA; V: TRBV19; D: TRBD2; DNA: TGTGCCAGTAGTAAATCGGTAGCGGGAGTTTTCGGCAATGAGCAGTTCTTC; CDR3: CASSKSVAGVFGNEQFF
J: TRBJ2-6; size: NA; V: TRBV28; D: NA; DNA: TGTGCCAGCAGTTTATTGGGCATCCAAACCGACTCTGGGGCCAACGTCCTGACTTTC; CDR3: CASSLLGIQTDSGANVLTF
J: TRBJ1-5; size: few; V: TRBV7-6; D: NA; DNA: TGTGCCAGCAGTCTCGATTCCGGACACCAGCCCCAGCATTTT; CDR3: CASSLDSGHQPQHF
J: TRBJ1-2; size: few; V: TRBV9; D: TRBD1; DNA: TGTGCCAGCAGCGTAGGAGGACAGGGGGGTGGCTACACCTTC; CDR3: CASSVGGQGGGYTF
J: TRBJ1-1; size: NA; V: TRBV9; D: TRBD1; DNA: TGTGCCAGCAGCGACGGGGACAGCCAGATAGAAAAAGCTTTCTTT; CDR3: CASSDGDSQIEKAFF
J: TRBJ2-1; size: many; V: TRBV11-3; D: TRBD1; DNA: TGTGCCAGCAGCACCGGGACAGGCGGAGGTGAGCAGTTCTTC; CDR3: CASSTGTGGGEQFF
J: TRBJ1-1; size: few; V: TRBV1; D: NA; DNA: TGCGCCAGCAGCCAAGTGGGGGAAACTGAAGCTTTCTTT; CDR3: CASSQVGETEAFF
J: TRBJ1-1; size: NA; V: TRBV6-8; D: TRBD1; DNA: TGTGCCAGCAGATACGCCATCGAGGGGGCTGCTTTCTTT; CDR3: CASRYAIEGAAFF
J: TRBJ2-7; size: few; V: TRBV9; D: NA; DNA: TGTGCCAGCACTTTAGCCCCGGGACTTCACTCCTACGAGCAGTACTTC; CDR3: CASTLAPGLHSYEQYF
J: TRBJ2-6; size: NA; V: TRBV30; D: NA; DNA: TGTGCCTGGAGTTCACCCAACGTCCTGACTTTC; CDR3: CAWSSPNVLTF
J: TRBJ2-5; size: many; V: TRBV11-3; D: NA; DNA: TGTGCCAGCAGCTTCGGGACGCCTGGGGGGACCCAGTACTTC; CDR3: CASSFGTPGGTQYF
J: TRBJ1-4; size: medium-sized; V: TRBV11-3; D: NA; DNA: TGTGCCAGCGCGGTGGGGCGCTGGTCGGCTAATGAAAAACTGTTTTTT; CDR3: CASAVGRWSANEKLFF
J: TRBJ1-1; size: few; V: TRBV6-8; D: TRBD1; DNA: TGTGCCAGCAGTTTAACAGGGGGACTGAACACTGAAGCTTTCTTT; CDR3: CASSLTGGLNTEAFF
J: TRBJ2-1; size: many; V: TRBV9; D: NA; DNA: TGTGCCAGCAGCGTAGGAGGGTACCCTGAGCAGTTCTTC; CDR3: CASSVGGYPEQFF
J: TRBJ1-1; size: NA; V: TRBV30; D: NA; DNA: TGTGCCTGGAGTGTCCTCGCCTCCGCAAGACCTGAAGCTTTCTTT; CDR3: CAWSVLASARPEAFF
J: TRBJ1-1; size: NA; V: TRBV5-1; D: TRBD1; DNA: TGCGCCAGCAGCTTGCAGGGGGTGAACACTGAAGCTTTCTTT; CDR3: CASSLQGVNTEAFF
J: TRBJ2-2; size: few; V: TRBV6-8; D: TRBD1; DNA: TGTGCCAGCAGTTACTTCCGTCGGGACAGGGGTGGGAGAGTATCCACCGGGGAGCTGTTTTTT; CDR3: CASSYFRRDRGGRVSTGELFF
J: TRBJ1-1; size: once; V: TRBV19; D: NA; DNA: TGTGCCAGTAGTATGCTGGGACTAAATTTTGAAGCTTTCTTT; CDR3: CASSMLGLNFEAFF
J: TRBJ2-5; size: NA; V: TRBV10-1; D: TRBD2; DNA: TGCGCCAGCAGTGAGTCAAAATGGCGGGAGAATCAAGAGACCCAGTACTTC; CDR3: CASSESKWRENQETQYF
J: TRBJ2-2; size: NA; V: TRBV8-2; D: NA; DNA: TGTGCCAGCAGTTCGCGACAGGATACCGGGGAGCTGTTTTTT; CDR3: CASSSRQDTGELFF